This TCR beta chain appears in the sequencing data of a study of vaccination and CD4 T cells after COVID-19. About the research overall: The post-vaccine samples came a median 72 days after dose two (range 14 to 241). From HCoV-229E, HCoV-OC43, HCoV-NL63 and SARS-CoV-2, overlapping spike peptides were used to stimulate the cells. Notes on the study in general: Detection of a median about 90% of reactive clones in convalescent patients was confined to the period after vaccination.

Details on this clonotype: Its matching antigen is unknown.

Sequenced with the Oncomine TCR Beta short-read assay was DNA taken from cultured CD4+ T cells. TCRdb redid the calling of the PCR reads with MiXCR, one entry per CDR3 protein. The profile covers about 19,000 distinct CDR3 sequences, with around half appearing a single time and roughly 4% taken by the ten largest. Germline V gene sequence: CDR1 SGHKS, CDR2 YYEKEE (reference sequence). Trimming cost V 1 base and J 2 bases, with 12 bases left between them. This CDR3 has 15 residues. Treatment reported: approximately 10-day PBMC culture with coronavirus spike peptide pools or control peptides (ViraFEST assay).

The sequence was obtained from a human donor who had recovered from COVID-19. The V gene is TRBV5-5, the J gene TRBJ1-2; maybe TRBD1 (5 bases). Sequencing input: CD4+ T cells from blood, cultured in vitro. This CDR3 reads CASSLWGDSNYGYTF. CDR3 bases: TGTGCCAGCAGCTTGTGGGGGGATTCGAACTATGGCTACACCTTC.